Sequencing of this T cell receptor (beta chain) was carried out in a study of blood T cell repertoires in COVID-19. Study-wide background: COVID-19 samples, acute and convalescent, were from the United States, Italy and Spain. T cells, B-cell-depleted T cells, or PBMCs provided the cDNA or gDNA that served as material.

As handled by the study authors: Amplification from reference gene primers served as the basis for estimated nucleated cell counts. Here immunoSEQ multiplex PCR was the method, and the copy in TCRdb shows in-frame clones only, minus some. V and J calls and clone size follow that table, whereas D and trimming were derived from the DNA. Here the sample spans some 330,000 clones, around 92% being singletons. Seattle patients were enrolled while actively infected and followed longitudinally. CDR1 and CDR2 (germline): SNHLY, FYNNEI. The junction had 6 bases not matched to a gene; V was cut back by 0 bases and J by 5 bases. The CDR3 is 17 residues long.

The TCR was taken from a woman aged 30 to 39 with COVID-19, enrolled during active disease. Sequencing was performed on peripheral blood. The chain carries TRBV2 and TRBJ2-3; TRBD2 matches 12 bases. CDR3 sequence (DNA): TGTGCCAGCAGTGAAGCCCTAGCGGGGGGGCCGGGAGATACGCAGTATTTT. This gives the protein CASSEALAGGPGDTQYF.